These 13 T cell receptor beta chains were all obtained from the same sample, sequenced in a study of shared clonotypes between healthy human individuals. The repertoire was sequenced with immunoSEQ multiplex PCR; TCRdb's copy has only in-frame clones and lacks some. The sample includes roughly 520,000 clones, 90% to 96% of them seen just once. The sample taken for sequencing was naive CD4+ T cells sorted from blood. As to subset: CD45RA+ positively selected. The receptors were gathered from a woman in her thirties in good health.

The chain links TRBV6-6 to TRBJ1-1; no firm D call. The CDR3 extends over 14 amino acids. V lost 7 bases to trimming and J lost 1 base, with 13 bases between them. CDR1 MNHNY and CDR2 SVGAGI come from the germline V gene (reference sequence). CDR3 residues: CASTVDGQNTEAFF. For the CDR3, the DNA is TGTGCCAGCACTGTGGACGGGCAGAACACTGAAGCTTTCTTT.

This rearrangement joins TRBV6-1 to TRBJ2-3; 7 bases are shared with TRBD2. This CDR3 is built from 14 residues. V was pared by 4 bases and J by 9 bases, with 10 bases of the junction left unmatched. Looked up from germline, CDR1 is MNHNS and CDR2 is SASEGT. CDR3 DNA: TGTGCCAGCAGTGGACGGGACTACCCGCCGACGCAGTATTTT. Translation: CASSGRDYPPTQYF.

DNA of the CDR3: TGTGCCAGCAACATAGCGGGAGGGATCCTCGGGGGGGATACGCAGTATTTT. Protein product: CASNIAGGILGGDTQYF. The genes are TRBV28 and TRBJ2-3; 11 positions agree with TRBD2. Trimming removed 7 bases from V and 6 bases from J; junction bases left unmatched: 15. Per germline, CDR1 MDHEN and CDR2 SYDVKM. This CDR3 is 17 amino acids long.

This chain connects TRBV5-1 to TRBJ2-7; TRBD1 is a possible D gene (6 bases). Germline CDR1 SGHRS, CDR2 YFSETQ. V shed 0 bases and J shed 5 bases, with 12 bases lying between them. CDR3 length equals 14 residues. The CDR3 DNA sequence: TGCGCCAGCAGCTTGGAACAGGGTAGGGACGAGCAGTACTTC. Protein: CASSLEQGRDEQYF.

The chain uses TRBV27 and TRBJ2-7, with 9 bases identical to TRBD1. The germline V gene has CDR1 MNHEY and CDR2 SMNVEV (reference sequence). Trimming took 7 bases from V and 4 from J; bases not matched to a gene: 14. This CDR3 is built from 16 residues. CDR3 loop: CASTRSWGTGRYEQYF. The CDR3 region has the DNA TGTGCCAGCACCCGATCGTGGGGGACAGGGCGATACGAGCAGTACTTC.

J is TRBJ1-1 and V is TRBV18, with 10 bases matching TRBD1. The germline gives CDR1 KGHSH, CDR2 LQKENI. The CDR3 is made up of 12 amino acids. V shed 3 bases, J shed 10 bases, and the junction held 2 bases outside the gene matches. The CDR3 coding sequence is TGTGCCAGCTCACCCGGACAGGGGGGAGCTTTCTTT. It codes for CASSPGQGGAFF.

The CDR3 is CASSLEAGNEKLFF. For the CDR3, the DNA is TGTGCCAGCAGCTTGGAGGCAGGGAATGAAAAACTGTTTTTT. This sequence joins TRBV5-4 and TRBJ1-4, with D possibly matching TRBD1 (5 bases). Trimming left V 0 bases short and J 5 bases short, with 8 bases between. CDR1 is SGHNT and CDR2 is YYREEE in the germline V gene (reference sequence). CDR3 size: 14 residues. The whole variable domain, remainder taken from reference TRBV5-4 and TRBJ1-4, is ETGVTQSPTHLIKTRGQQVTLRCSSQSGHNTVSWYQQALGQGPQFIFQYYREEENGRGNFPPRFSGLQFPNYSSELNVNALELDDSALYLCASSLEAGNEKLFFGSGTQLSVL.

J is TRBJ1-5 and V is TRBV19; a possible D gene is TRBD1 (5 bases). Germline loops: CDR1 LNHDA, CDR2 SQIVND (reference sequence). V dropped 5 bases and J dropped 4 bases, with 15 bases sitting between them. CDR3 size: 15 residues. CDR3 nucleotides: TGTGCCAGTAGTTTCCGGGACGGCGGGAATCAGCCCCAGCATTTT. Its translation: CASSFRDGGNQPQHF.

This clone was observed once. A read error may account for a junction end that differs from germline. This chain connects TRBV6-5 to TRBJ1-5, with D uncertain. CDR3 size: 15 residues. Germline V gene data show CDR1 as MNHEY and CDR2 as SVGAGI. CDR3 sequence (DNA): TGTGCCGGCAGGAGCATGCCGGGTCTCAATCAGCCCCAGCATTTT. Its translation is CAGRSMPGLNQPQHF.

This clone has a single count. The V call is TRBV7-6, the J call TRBJ2-1; 8 bases agree with TRBD2. V lost 1 base and J lost 0; bases outside the gene matches: 5. This CDR3 is built from 17 residues. Germline lookup yields CDR1 SGHVS and CDR2 FNYEAQ. CDR3 protein: CASSLVVAGSSYNEQFF. The CDR3, as DNA: TGTGCCAGCAGCTTAGTGGTAGCGGGGAGCTCCTACAATGAGCAGTTCTTC.

The chain is built from TRBV7-9 and TRBJ2-7; 13 bases are shared with TRBD2. The ends lost 5 bases at V and 2 bases at J; junction bases unmatched: 3. The CDR3 has 15 residues. Germline V gene sequence: CDR1 SEHNR, CDR2 FQNEAQ (reference sequence). CDR3 in DNA: TGTGCCAGCAGCGGCGGGACTAGCGGGACCTACGAGCAGTACTTC. This encodes CASSGGTSGTYEQYF. The full variable domain, rest sourced from reference TRBV7-9 and TRBJ2-7, is DTGVSQNPRHKITKRGQNVTFRCDPISEHNRLYWYRQTLGQGPEFLTYFQNEAQLEKSRLLSDRFSAERPKGSFSTLEIQRTEQGDSAMYLCASSGGTSGTYEQYFGPGTRLTVT.

V is TRBV4-2 and J is TRBJ1-4, with D possibly being TRBD1 (6 bases). Germline assignment: CDR1 LGHNA and CDR2 YNFKEQ. Trimming left V 1 base short and J 2 bases short, with 11 bases between. The CDR3 has 16 residues. CDR3 region: CASSQARGGTNEKLFF. In DNA form, the CDR3 reads TGTGCCAGCAGCCAAGCCCGCGGGGGCACTAATGAAAAACTGTTTTTT.

The chain combines TRBV11-2 with TRBJ1-3; D gene uncertain. V was pared by 5 bases and J by 0 bases, with 14 bases between. The CDR3 runs 16 residues. Looked up from germline, CDR1 is SGHAT and CDR2 is FQNNGV. CDR3 DNA sequence: TGTGCCAGCAGCCCCTCCAGGTCGAGCTCTGGAAACACCATATATTTT. Its protein is CASSPSRSSSGNTIYF.